Listed below are T cell receptor beta chains from one sample, sequenced in a study of T cells in Graves' hyperthyroidism and ophthalmopathy. TCRdb processed the multiplex PCR reads anew with MiXCR; each CDR3 protein has one entry. The sample holds about 290,000 distinct CDR3 sequences, roughly 15% seen once. Sequenced sample: blood. These receptors originate from a woman in her 30s with Graves' hyperthyroidism that later progressed to Graves' ophthalmopathy. Each CDR3 is given with its conserved first and last residue. The D gene is left open where the match is weak. A clone size is listed for some rows: how often the clone was seen (once, few, many), or a class if it is expanded.

d_gene: NA; j_gene: TRBJ1-5; v_gene: TRBV12-3/TRBV12-4; abundance: many; CDR3aa: CASSFSIYNPREGPNQPQHF; CDR3nt: TGTGCCAGCAGTTTTTCAATATATAATCCTCGAGAGGGGCCAAATCAGCCCCAGCATTTT
d_gene: TRBD2; j_gene: TRBJ2-2; v_gene: TRBV18; abundance: many; CDR3aa: CASPNRGVANTGELFF; CDR3nt: TGTGCCAGCCCCAACCGGGGGGTCGCGAACACCGGGGAGCTGTTTTTT
d_gene: NA; j_gene: TRBJ1-1; v_gene: TRBV2; abundance: many; CDR3aa: CASSEPGHLNTEAFF; CDR3nt: TGTGCCAGCAGTGAACCGGGACACTTGAACACTGAAGCTTTCTTT
d_gene: TRBD1; j_gene: TRBJ1-1; v_gene: TRBV3-1; abundance: many; CDR3aa: CASSQKDRGGTEAFF; CDR3nt: TGTGCCAGCAGCCAAAAGGACAGGGGGGGAACTGAAGCTTTCTTT
d_gene: TRBD2; j_gene: TRBJ2-1; v_gene: TRBV11-3; abundance: many; CDR3aa: CASSFDSGRGSNEQFF; CDR3nt: TGTGCCAGCAGCTTCGATAGCGGGAGGGGTTCCAATGAGCAGTTCTTC
d_gene: TRBD2; j_gene: TRBJ2-5; v_gene: TRBV7-8; abundance: many; CDR3aa: CASGGRLAGVETQYF; CDR3nt: TGTGCCAGCGGGGGGAGGTTAGCGGGAGTAGAGACCCAGTACTTC
d_gene: NA; j_gene: TRBJ2-7; v_gene: TRBV7-2; abundance: NA; CDR3aa: CASSFPPGKYEQYF; CDR3nt: TGTGCCAGCAGCTTCCCCCCCGGGAAATACGAGCAGTACTTC
d_gene: TRBD2; j_gene: TRBJ2-1; v_gene: TRBV2; abundance: many; CDR3aa: CASSTSAGMNEQFF; CDR3nt: TGTGCCAGCAGTACTAGCGCTGGCATGAATGAGCAGTTCTTC
d_gene: TRBD1; j_gene: TRBJ2-7; v_gene: TRBV27; abundance: NA; CDR3aa: CASRSAGTGSYEQYF; CDR3nt: TGTGCCAGCAGATCCGCCGGGACAGGGTCCTACGAGCAGTACTTC
d_gene: TRBD2; j_gene: TRBJ2-1; v_gene: TRBV6-2/TRBV6-3; abundance: many; CDR3aa: CASRLAAWYNEQFF; CDR3nt: TGTGCCAGCAGGCTAGCGGCCTGGTACAATGAGCAGTTCTTC
d_gene: NA; j_gene: TRBJ1-2; v_gene: TRBV2; abundance: many; CDR3aa: CASSDEQANYGYTF; CDR3nt: TGTGCCAGCAGTGATGAACAGGCCAACTATGGCTACACCTTC
d_gene: NA; j_gene: TRBJ1-1; v_gene: TRBV6-2/TRBV6-3; abundance: many; CDR3aa: CASSEGLPGYAFF; CDR3nt: TGTGCCAGCAGCGAGGGCTTACCGGGGTACGCTTTCTTT
d_gene: TRBD1; j_gene: TRBJ1-1; v_gene: TRBV3-1; abundance: many; CDR3aa: CASSQAGGGVGTEAFF; CDR3nt: TGTGCCAGCAGCCAAGCAGGGGGCGGGGTTGGCACTGAAGCTTTCTTT
d_gene: NA; j_gene: TRBJ1-1; v_gene: TRBV6-1; abundance: many; CDR3aa: CASTQLTPNTEAFF; CDR3nt: TGTGCCAGCACCCAATTGACACCGAACACTGAAGCTTTCTTT
d_gene: TRBD1; j_gene: TRBJ2-7; v_gene: TRBV9; abundance: NA; CDR3aa: CASSESGTGDREQYF; CDR3nt: TGTGCCAGCAGCGAGTCCGGGACAGGGGACCGCGAGCAGTACTTC
d_gene: NA; j_gene: TRBJ2-7; v_gene: TRBV20-1; abundance: many; CDR3aa: CSVRLTPYEQYF; CDR3nt: TGCAGCGTGCGTCTTACACCCTACGAGCAGTACTTC
d_gene: NA; j_gene: TRBJ2-3; v_gene: TRBV13; abundance: many; CDR3aa: CASSRSEDTQYF; CDR3nt: TGTGCCAGCAGCCGGAGTGAAGATACGCAGTATTTT
d_gene: NA; j_gene: TRBJ2-3; v_gene: TRBV4-1; abundance: many; CDR3aa: CASSQEYSETDTQYF; CDR3nt: TGCGCCAGCAGCCAAGAATATAGCGAAACAGATACGCAGTATTTT
d_gene: NA; j_gene: TRBJ2-2; v_gene: TRBV5-1; abundance: few; CDR3aa: CASSLALREQIRTGELFF; CDR3nt: TGCGCCAGCAGCTTGGCCTTAAGAGAACAGATAAGAACCGGGGAGCTGTTTTTT
d_gene: NA; j_gene: TRBJ1-5; v_gene: TRBV28; abundance: many; CDR3aa: CASGFGGEDQPQHF; CDR3nt: TGTGCCAGCGGGTTCGGGGGCGAGGATCAGCCCCAGCATTTT
d_gene: NA; j_gene: TRBJ1-1; v_gene: TRBV18; abundance: many; CDR3aa: CASSPFREAEAFF; CDR3nt: TGTGCCAGCTCACCATTTAGAGAGGCTGAAGCTTTCTTT
d_gene: NA; j_gene: TRBJ1-5; v_gene: TRBV14; abundance: many; CDR3aa: CASSLRPAADTYSNQPQHF; CDR3nt: TGTGCCAGCAGCCTTCGGCCGGCGGCGGACACCTATAGCAATCAGCCCCAGCATTTT
d_gene: NA; j_gene: TRBJ2-2; v_gene: TRBV19; abundance: NA; CDR3aa: CASSTLDSANTGELFF; CDR3nt: TGTGCCAGTAGTACGCTGGACAGCGCGAACACCGGGGAGCTGTTTTTT
d_gene: TRBD1; j_gene: TRBJ2-1; v_gene: TRBV20-1; abundance: many; CDR3aa: CSARDPGTGYEFF; CDR3nt: TGCAGTGCTAGAGATCCCGGGACAGGGTATGAGTTCTTC
d_gene: TRBD2; j_gene: TRBJ2-1; v_gene: TRBV20-1; abundance: many; CDR3aa: CSARRLAGGYEQFF; CDR3nt: TGCAGTGCTAGGAGGCTAGCGGGAGGGTATGAGCAGTTCTTC
d_gene: TRBD2; j_gene: TRBJ2-7; v_gene: TRBV5-1; abundance: many; CDR3aa: CASSQDPGGLTRNEQYF; CDR3nt: TGCGCCAGCAGCCAGGACCCGGGAGGGCTGACCCGGAACGAGCAGTACTTC
d_gene: NA; j_gene: TRBJ2-3; v_gene: TRBV7-2; abundance: many; CDR3aa: CASSLDGGSTDTQYF; CDR3nt: TGTGCCAGCAGCTTAGACGGCGGTAGCACAGATACGCAGTATTTT
d_gene: TRBD2; j_gene: TRBJ2-3; v_gene: TRBV28; abundance: few; CDR3aa: CASSLSGTSGMVSTDTQYF; CDR3nt: TGTGCCAGCAGTTTATCCGGGACTAGCGGAATGGTGAGCACAGATACGCAGTATTTT
d_gene: NA; j_gene: TRBJ2-6; v_gene: TRBV2; abundance: many; CDR3aa: CASSEEHHIVIGANVLTF; CDR3nt: TGTGCCAGCAGTGAAGAGCACCATATTGTTATCGGGGCCAACGTCCTGACTTTC
d_gene: NA; j_gene: TRBJ2-7; v_gene: TRBV6-2/TRBV6-3; abundance: many; CDR3aa: CASSYAVGGEQYF; CDR3nt: TGTGCCAGCAGTTACGCCGTGGGGGGCGAGCAGTACTTC
d_gene: NA; j_gene: TRBJ2-1; v_gene: TRBV12-3/TRBV12-4; abundance: many; CDR3aa: CASSLGGGDNEQFF; CDR3nt: TGTGCCAGCAGTTTAGGTGGGGGAGACAATGAGCAGTTCTTC
d_gene: NA; j_gene: TRBJ2-1; v_gene: TRBV10-3; abundance: few; CDR3aa: CAISVEARQQVGPINEQFF; CDR3nt: TGTGCCATCAGTGTAGAAGCACGGCAACAGGTGGGCCCCATCAATGAGCAGTTCTTC
d_gene: NA; j_gene: TRBJ2-5; v_gene: TRBV19; abundance: NA; CDR3aa: CASSIWGEETQYF; CDR3nt: TGTGCCAGTAGTATCTGGGGAGAAGAGACCCAGTACTTC
d_gene: NA; j_gene: TRBJ2-1; v_gene: TRBV11-3; abundance: many; CDR3aa: CASSLGDIQGVDEQFF; CDR3nt: TGTGCCAGCAGCTTAGGAGACATACAGGGAGTGGATGAGCAGTTCTTC
d_gene: TRBD2; j_gene: TRBJ2-1; v_gene: TRBV7-9; abundance: many; CDR3aa: CASSLGRLAAYNEQFF; CDR3nt: TGTGCCAGCAGCTTAGGTAGGCTAGCGGCCTACAATGAGCAGTTCTTC
d_gene: TRBD1; j_gene: TRBJ2-5; v_gene: TRBV13; abundance: NA; CDR3aa: CASSFGGHPDRHF; CDR3nt: TGTGCCAGCAGCTTCGGCGGACACCCGGACAGGCACTTC
d_gene: NA; j_gene: TRBJ2-5; v_gene: TRBV3-1; abundance: NA; CDR3aa: CASSLRGPYQETQYF; CDR3nt: TGTGCCAGCAGCCTTCGAGGGCCATATCAAGAGACCCAGTACTTC
d_gene: TRBD2; j_gene: TRBJ2-1; v_gene: TRBV9; abundance: few; CDR3aa: CASSGTSGRAQDEQFF; CDR3nt: TGTGCCAGCAGCGGAACTAGCGGGAGGGCCCAGGATGAGCAGTTCTTC
d_gene: NA; j_gene: TRBJ2-2; v_gene: TRBV24-1; abundance: few; CDR3aa: CATSDPYARGGKDTGELFF; CDR3nt: TGTGCCACCAGTGACCCCTATGCCCGGGGTGGTAAAGACACCGGGGAGCTGTTTTTT
d_gene: TRBD1; j_gene: TRBJ1-4; v_gene: TRBV28; abundance: many; CDR3aa: CASSLIWRTGAEKLFF; CDR3nt: TGTGCCAGCAGTTTAATCTGGAGGACAGGGGCTGAAAAACTGTTTTTT
d_gene: NA; j_gene: TRBJ2-3; v_gene: TRBV30; abundance: many; CDR3aa: CAWTRSSGHTDTQYF; CDR3nt: TGTGCCTGGACGCGGAGTAGCGGTCACACAGATACGCAGTATTTT
d_gene: NA; j_gene: TRBJ2-1; v_gene: TRBV14; abundance: many; CDR3aa: CASSPSSLYNEQFF; CDR3nt: TGTGCCAGCAGCCCGTCTTCTTTGTACAATGAGCAGTTCTTC
d_gene: NA; j_gene: TRBJ1-4; v_gene: TRBV3-1; abundance: NA; CDR3aa: CASSQNLWEGGDEKLFF; CDR3nt: TGTGCCAGCAGCCAAAACCTCTGGGAGGGGGGAGACGAAAAACTGTTTTTT
d_gene: NA; j_gene: TRBJ1-2; v_gene: TRBV5-8; abundance: many; CDR3aa: CASSLTETNYGYTF; CDR3nt: TGTGCCAGCAGCTTGACAGAAACTAACTATGGCTACACCTTC